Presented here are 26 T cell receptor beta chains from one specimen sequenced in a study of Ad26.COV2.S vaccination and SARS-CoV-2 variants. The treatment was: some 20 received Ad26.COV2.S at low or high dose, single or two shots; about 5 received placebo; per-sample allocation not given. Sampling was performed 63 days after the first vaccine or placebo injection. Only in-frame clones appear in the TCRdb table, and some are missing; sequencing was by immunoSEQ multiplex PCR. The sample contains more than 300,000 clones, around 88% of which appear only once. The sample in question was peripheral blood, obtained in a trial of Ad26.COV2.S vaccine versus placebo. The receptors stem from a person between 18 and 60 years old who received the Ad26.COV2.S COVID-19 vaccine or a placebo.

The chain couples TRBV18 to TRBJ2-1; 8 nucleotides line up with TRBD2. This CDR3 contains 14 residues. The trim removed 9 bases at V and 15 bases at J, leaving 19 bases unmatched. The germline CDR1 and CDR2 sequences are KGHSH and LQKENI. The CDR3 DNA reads TGTGCCAGTGCCAGCACTAGCGGAAAAACCAACGGGTTCTTC. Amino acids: CASASTSGKTNGFF.

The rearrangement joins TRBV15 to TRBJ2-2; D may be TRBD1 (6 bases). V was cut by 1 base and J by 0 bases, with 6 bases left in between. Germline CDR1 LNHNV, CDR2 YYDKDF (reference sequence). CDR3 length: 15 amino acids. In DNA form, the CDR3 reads TGTGCCACCAGCAGAGGACAGGCGAACACCGGGGAGCTGTTTTTT. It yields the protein CATSRGQANTGELFF.

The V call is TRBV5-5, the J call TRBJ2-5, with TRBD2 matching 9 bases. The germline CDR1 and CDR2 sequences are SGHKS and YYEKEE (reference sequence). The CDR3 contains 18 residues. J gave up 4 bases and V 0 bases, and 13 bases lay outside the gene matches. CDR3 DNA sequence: TGTGCCAGCAGCTTGGTCTCTAGCGGGATACAGAGAAGAGAGACCCAGTACTTC. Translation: CASSLVSSGIQRRETQYF.

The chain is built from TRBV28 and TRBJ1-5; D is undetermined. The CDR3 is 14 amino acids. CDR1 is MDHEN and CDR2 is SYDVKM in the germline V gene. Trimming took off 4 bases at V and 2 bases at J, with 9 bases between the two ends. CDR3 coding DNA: TGTGCCAGCAGTTACGGACGGGGCAATCAGCCCCAGCATTTT. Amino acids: CASSYGRGNQPQHF.

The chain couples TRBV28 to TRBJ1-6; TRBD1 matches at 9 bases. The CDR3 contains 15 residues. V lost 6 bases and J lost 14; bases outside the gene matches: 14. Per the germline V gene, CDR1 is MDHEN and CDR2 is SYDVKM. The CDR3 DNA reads TGTGCCAGCAGCCCGACAGGGGGACTCGAGTTGACCCTCCACTTT. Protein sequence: CASSPTGGLELTLHF.

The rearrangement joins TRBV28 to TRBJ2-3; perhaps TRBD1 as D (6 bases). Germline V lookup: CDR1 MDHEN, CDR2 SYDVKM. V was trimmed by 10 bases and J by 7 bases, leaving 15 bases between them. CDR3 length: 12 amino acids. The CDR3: CAIQQGRNTQYF. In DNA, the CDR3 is TGTGCCATCCAACAGGGTAGAAATACGCAGTATTTT. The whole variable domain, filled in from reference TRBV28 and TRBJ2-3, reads DVKVTQSSRYLVKRTGEKVFLECVQDMDHENMFWYRQDPGLGLRLIYFSYDVKMKEKGDIPEGYSVSREKKERFSLILESASTNQTSMYLCAIQQGRNTQYFGPGTRLTVL.

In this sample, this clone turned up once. For the CDR3, the DNA is TGCGCCAGCAGCCCCGGACTAGCGGGAAGAATTTCCGATGAGCAGTTCTTC. Its translation is CASSPGLAGRISDEQFF. The chain is built from TRBV4-1 and TRBJ2-1; 12 positions match TRBD2. With V trimmed by 4 bases and J by 8 bases, 12 bases remained unmatched. This CDR3 region has 17 residues. The V gene's germline CDR1 is MGHRA and CDR2 YSYEKL.

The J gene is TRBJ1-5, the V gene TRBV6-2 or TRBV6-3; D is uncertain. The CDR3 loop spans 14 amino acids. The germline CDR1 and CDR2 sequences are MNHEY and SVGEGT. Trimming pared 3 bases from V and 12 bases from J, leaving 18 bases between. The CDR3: CASSYSRNSKVQHF. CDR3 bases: TGTGCCAGCAGTTATTCCCGAAATTCGAAGGTCCAGCATTTT.

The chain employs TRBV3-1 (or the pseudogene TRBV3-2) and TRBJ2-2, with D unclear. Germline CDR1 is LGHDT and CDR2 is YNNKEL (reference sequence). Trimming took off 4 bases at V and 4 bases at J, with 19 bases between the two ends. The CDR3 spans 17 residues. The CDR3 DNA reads TGTGCCAGCAGCCTCCTGAGCTGGGGTTCGGGCACCGGGGAGCTGTTTTTT. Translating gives CASSLLSWGSGTGELFF.

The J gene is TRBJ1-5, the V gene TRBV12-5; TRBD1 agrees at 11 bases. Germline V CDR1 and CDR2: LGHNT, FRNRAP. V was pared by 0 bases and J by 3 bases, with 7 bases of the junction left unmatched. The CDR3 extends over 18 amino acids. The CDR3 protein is CASGLVGGQGVYNQPQHF. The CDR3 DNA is TGTGCTAGTGGTTTGGTCGGGGGACAGGGGGTCTACAATCAGCCCCAGCATTTT.

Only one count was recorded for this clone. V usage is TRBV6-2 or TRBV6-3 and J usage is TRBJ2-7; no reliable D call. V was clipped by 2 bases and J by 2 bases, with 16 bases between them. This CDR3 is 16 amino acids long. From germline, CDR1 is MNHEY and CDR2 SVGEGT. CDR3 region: CASSYGRLLATYEQYF. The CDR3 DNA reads TGTGCCAGCAGTTACGGGCGTCTGCTCGCAACCTACGAGCAGTACTTC.

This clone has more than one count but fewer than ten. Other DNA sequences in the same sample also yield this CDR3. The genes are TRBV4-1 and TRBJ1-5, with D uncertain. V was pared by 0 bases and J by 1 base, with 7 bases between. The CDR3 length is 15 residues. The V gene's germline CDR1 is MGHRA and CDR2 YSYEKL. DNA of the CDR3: TGCGCCAGCAGCCAAGAGTGGGAGAGCAATCAGCCCCAGCATTTT. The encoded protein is CASSQEWESNQPQHF.

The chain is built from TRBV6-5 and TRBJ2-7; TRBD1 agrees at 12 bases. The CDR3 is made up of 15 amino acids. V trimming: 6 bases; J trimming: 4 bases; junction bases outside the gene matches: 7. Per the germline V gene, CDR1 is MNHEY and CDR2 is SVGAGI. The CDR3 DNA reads TGTGCCAGCAGGAGGGGACAGGGGGCTGGGTACGAGCAGTACTTC. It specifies CASRRGQGAGYEQYF.

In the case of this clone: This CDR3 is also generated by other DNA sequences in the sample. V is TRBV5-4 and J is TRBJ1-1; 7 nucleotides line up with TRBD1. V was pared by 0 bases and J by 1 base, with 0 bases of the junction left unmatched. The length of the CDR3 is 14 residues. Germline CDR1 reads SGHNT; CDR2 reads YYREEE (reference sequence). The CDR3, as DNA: TGTGCCAGCAGCTTGGACAGGGGGAACACTGAAGCTTTCTTT. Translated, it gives CASSLDRGNTEAFF.

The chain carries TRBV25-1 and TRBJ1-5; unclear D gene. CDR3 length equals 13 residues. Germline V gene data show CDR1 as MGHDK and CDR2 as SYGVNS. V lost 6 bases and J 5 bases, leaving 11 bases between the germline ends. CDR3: CASSEIGDQPQHF. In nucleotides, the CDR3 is TGTGCCAGCAGCGAAATAGGCGATCAGCCCCAGCATTTT.

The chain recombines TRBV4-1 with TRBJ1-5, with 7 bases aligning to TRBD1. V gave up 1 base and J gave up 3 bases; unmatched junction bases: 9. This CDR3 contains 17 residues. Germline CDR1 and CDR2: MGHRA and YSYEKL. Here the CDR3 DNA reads TGCGCCAGCAGCCAAGGGAGGGGGCTCCGTAACAATCAGCCCCAGCATTTT. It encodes CASSQGRGLRNNQPQHF.

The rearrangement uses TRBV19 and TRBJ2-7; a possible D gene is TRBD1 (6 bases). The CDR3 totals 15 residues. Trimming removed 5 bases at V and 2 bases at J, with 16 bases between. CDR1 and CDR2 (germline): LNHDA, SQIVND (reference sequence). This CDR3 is CASSEQGTGTYEQYF. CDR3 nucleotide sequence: TGTGCCAGTAGTGAACAGGGAACGGGGACCTACGAGCAGTACTTC.

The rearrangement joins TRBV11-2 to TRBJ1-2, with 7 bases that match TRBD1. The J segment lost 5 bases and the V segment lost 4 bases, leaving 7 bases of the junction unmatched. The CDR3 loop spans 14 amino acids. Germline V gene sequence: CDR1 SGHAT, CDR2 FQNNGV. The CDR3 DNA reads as TGTGCCAGCAGCTCCCACAGGGGAGAATATGGCTACACCTTC. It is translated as CASSSHRGEYGYTF.

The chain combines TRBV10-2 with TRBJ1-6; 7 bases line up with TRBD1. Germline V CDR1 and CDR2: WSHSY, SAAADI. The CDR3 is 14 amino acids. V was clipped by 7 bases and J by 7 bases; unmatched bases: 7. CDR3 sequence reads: CASKLTGRNSPLHF. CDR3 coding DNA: TGCGCCAGCAAGTTGACAGGGAGGAATTCACCCCTCCACTTT.

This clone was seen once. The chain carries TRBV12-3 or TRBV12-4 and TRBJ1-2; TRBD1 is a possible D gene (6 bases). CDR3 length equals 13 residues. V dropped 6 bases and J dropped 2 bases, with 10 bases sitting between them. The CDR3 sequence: CASRGQTNYGYTF. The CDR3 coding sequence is TGTGCCAGCAGGGGACAAACCAACTATGGCTACACCTTC.

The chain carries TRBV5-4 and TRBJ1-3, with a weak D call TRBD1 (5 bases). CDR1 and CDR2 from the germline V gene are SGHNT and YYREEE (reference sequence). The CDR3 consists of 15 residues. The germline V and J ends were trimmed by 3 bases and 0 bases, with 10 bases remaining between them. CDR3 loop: CASSWDGSSGNTIYF. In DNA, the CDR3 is TGTGCCAGCAGCTGGGACGGAAGCTCTGGAAACACCATATATTTT.

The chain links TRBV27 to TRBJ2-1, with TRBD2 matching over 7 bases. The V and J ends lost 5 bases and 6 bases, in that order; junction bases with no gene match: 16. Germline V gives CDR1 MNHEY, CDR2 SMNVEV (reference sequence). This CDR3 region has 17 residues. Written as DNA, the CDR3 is TGTGCCAGCAGTCCCTGGACTAGAGCGATTGGTGTCAATGAGCAGTTCTTC. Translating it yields CASSPWTRAIGVNEQFF.

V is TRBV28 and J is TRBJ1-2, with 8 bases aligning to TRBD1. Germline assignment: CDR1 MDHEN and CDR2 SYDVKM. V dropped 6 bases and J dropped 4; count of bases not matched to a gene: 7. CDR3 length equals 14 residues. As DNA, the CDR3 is TGTGCCAGCAGAACAGGGGGACACGGCTATGGCTACACCTTC. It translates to CASRTGGHGYGYTF.

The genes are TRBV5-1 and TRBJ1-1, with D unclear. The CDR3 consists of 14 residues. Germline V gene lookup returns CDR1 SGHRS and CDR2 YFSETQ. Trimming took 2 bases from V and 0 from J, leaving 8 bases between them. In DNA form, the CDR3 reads TGCGCCAGCAGCTTATACGGGATGAACACTGAAGCTTTCTTT. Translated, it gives CASSLYGMNTEAFF.

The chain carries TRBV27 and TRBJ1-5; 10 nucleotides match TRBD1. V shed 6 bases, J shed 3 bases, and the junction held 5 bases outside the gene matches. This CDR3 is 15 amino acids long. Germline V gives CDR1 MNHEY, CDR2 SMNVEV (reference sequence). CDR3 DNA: TGTGCCAGCAGCACGGGACAGGGGCTCAATCAGCCCCAGCATTTT. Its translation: CASSTGQGLNQPQHF.

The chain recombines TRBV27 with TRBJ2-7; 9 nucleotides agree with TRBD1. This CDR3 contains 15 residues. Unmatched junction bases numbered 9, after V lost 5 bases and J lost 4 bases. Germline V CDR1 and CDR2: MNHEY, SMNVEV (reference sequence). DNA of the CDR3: TGTGCCAGCAGTCCATACAGGGGGCTTCGGTACGAGCAGTACTTC. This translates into CASSPYRGLRYEQYF.